Described below is a single TCR beta chain sequence and its context. The antigen remains unidentified. The data are from a study of OX40 agonist ivuxolimab in advanced cancers. The investigators sampled blood at baseline, at cycle 4 day 1, and at cycle 7 day 1. Repertoires were generated with immunoSEQ multiplex PCR, while TCRdb's copy carries only in-frame clones and drops some. This repertoire shows around 60,000 clones, 80% to 90% found once; its top ten account for 2.8%. The study, taken as a whole, reports: At 0.1 to 3.0 mg/kg and by week 6, CD4+ and CD8+ T cells in the blood had expanded clonally.

The clonotype was recovered from an adult with an advanced solid tumor such as melanoma, head and neck, liver or kidney cancer. This material consisted of CD4+ or CD8+ T cells sorted from blood, taken in a trial of the OX40 agonist ivuxolimab.

The CDR3 region is CASSAAGGTEAFF. The DNA for the CDR3 is TGTGCCAGCAGCGCCGCAGGGGGCACTGAAGCTTTCTTT. V gene TRBV5-4 combines with J gene TRBJ1-1, with TRBD1 identical over 7 bases. The CDR3 extends over 13 amino acids. V dropped 4 bases and J dropped 4; count of bases not matched to a gene: 4. Germline CDR1 SGHNT, CDR2 YYREEE (reference sequence).